The sequence of this T cell receptor (beta chain) was determined in a study of T-cell reconstitution after alpha-beta-depleted transplantation in children. The study, taken as a whole, reports: At one year after transplant, newly produced T cells mostly accounted for T-cell counts and diversity. Reportedly, roughly two months post-transplant, alpha-beta T cells arose from several hundred expanded graft clones.

The TCRbeta library incorporated unique molecular identifiers. In TCRdb, the PCR reads were re-called with MiXCR into one record per CDR3 protein. The data show hundreds of thousands of distinct CDR3 sequences, roughly 17% seen once. Many counts were recorded for this clonotype. The antigen remains undetermined. The source was PBMCs, mostly from graft donor cells, collected 360 days after TCRalphabeta/CD19-depleted stem cell transplant. The sequence came from a male patient aged 2-15 years who had a stem cell transplant for acute lymphoblastic leukemia, so the T cells may come from the graft donor.

CDR3 DNA: TGTGCCAGCAGTTTGACGGGCGGTCCCTACGAGCAGTACTTC. Translation gives CASSLTGGPYEQYF. This sequence joins TRBV12-3 or TRBV12-4 and TRBJ2-7, with D hard to call. V lost 3 bases to trimming and J lost 2 bases, with 11 bases between them. This CDR3 has 14 amino acids.